The 6 T cell receptor beta chains listed next were all sequenced from one sample in a study of cytomegalovirus exposure and HLA in healthy donors (dated by TCRdb to about 2017). The protocol used for the library was the immunoSEQ multiplex PCR assay. The multiplex PCR relied on a mix of 60 forward primers for TCR Vbeta segments and 13 reverse primers for TCR Jbeta segments. TCRdb mirrors the immuneACCESS table, restricted to in-frame sequences. Some clones are absent from its copies; in checked studies, under half trace to an unresolved V gene, and the reason for the others is unknown. This sample has more than 200,000 clones in its table, and about two thirds of those were observed once. The top ten clones comprise approximately 2.5% of the sample. Sequenced material: PBMCs. Receptors originate from a man aged 40-49 years in good health and CMV-seropositive.

Written as DNA, the CDR3 is TGTGCCAGCAGAGGCCGCCTAGCGGATCAAGAGACCCAGTACTTC. The encoded protein is CASRGRLADQETQYF. The V call is TRBV2, the J call TRBJ2-5; TRBD2 matches at 7 bases. V trimming: 6 bases; J trimming: 2 bases; junction bases outside the gene matches: 9. Germline loops: CDR1 SNHLY, CDR2 FYNNEI. The CDR3 extends over 15 amino acids. Together with reference TRBV2 and TRBJ2-5, the CDR3 gives the full variable domain: EPEVTQTPSHQVTQMGQEVILRCVPISNHLYFYWYRQILGQKVEFLVSFYNNEISEKSEIFDDQFSVERPDGSNFTLKIRSTKLEDSAMYFCASRGRLADQETQYFGPGTRLLVL.

The chain joins TRBV7-2 to TRBJ1-5; 8 bases are a match to TRBD1. V shed 2 bases and J 2 bases; nucleotides not matched to a gene: 2. CDR1 is SGHTA, CDR2 FQGNSA, per germline. This CDR3 contains 15 residues. CDR3 residues: CASSLRGQGNQPQHF. CDR3 nucleotide sequence: TGTGCCAGCAGCTTACGGGGACAGGGCAATCAGCCCCAGCATTTT. The entire variable domain, with the rest obtained from reference TRBV7-2 and TRBJ1-5, is as follows: GAGVSQSPSNKVTEKGKDVELRCDPISGHTALYWYRQSLGQGLEFLIYFQGNSAPDKSGLPSDRFSAERTGGSVSTLTIQRTQQEDSAVYLCASSLRGQGNQPQHFGDGTRLSIL.

The V call is TRBV4-1, the J call TRBJ2-1, with D possibly being TRBD1 (7 bases). Germline assignment: CDR1 MGHRA and CDR2 YSYEKL. The CDR3 covers 16 residues. Trimming removed 6 bases at V and 12 bases at J, with 27 bases between. The CDR3 loop reads CASRGAGTAGNSGQFF. CDR3 nucleotide sequence: TGCGCCAGCAGGGGAGCCGGGACAGCGGGCAATAGTGGGCAGTTCTTC.

The chain couples TRBV6-5 to TRBJ2-2, with a tentative D call TRBD2 (5 bases). This CDR3 comprises 15 residues. CDR1 is MNHEY and CDR2 is SVGAGI in the germline V gene. Trimming stripped 7 bases from V and 0 bases from J, with 12 bases between. The CDR3 region is CASTSSTPNTGELFF. The CDR3 DNA reads TGTGCCAGCACCTCTAGCACCCCGAACACCGGGGAGCTGTTTTTT.

The rearrangement uses TRBV10-3 and TRBJ2-1; 9 bases align to TRBD2. Germline CDR1 is ENHRY and CDR2 is SYGVKD. The length of the CDR3 is 15 residues. The V segment lost 9 bases and the J segment 2 bases; nucleotides outside the gene matches: 8. The CDR3 nucleotides are TGTGCCATTAGACGTAGCGGGGGCGCCTACAATGAGCAGTTCTTC. It is translated as CAIRRSGGAYNEQFF.

The chain uses TRBV7-6 and TRBJ1-6, with D tentatively TRBD1 (5 bases). The V and J ends lost 2 bases and 7 bases respectively, with 12 bases between them. Germline values: CDR1 SGHVS, CDR2 FNYEAQ. The CDR3 runs 15 residues. The CDR3 sequence: CASSLRQGGNSPLHF. The CDR3 nucleotides are TGTGCCAGCAGCTTAAGGCAGGGAGGGAATTCACCCCTCCACTTT.